This T cell receptor beta chain was documented in a study of beta chain features in type 1 diabetes. General observations from the study: Shortening that was moderate but significant affected the TCRB CDR3s of Type 1 diabetes patients in all four CD4+ subsets.

Unmatched junction bases numbered 4, after V lost 3 bases and J lost 5 bases. From germline, CDR1 is SEHNR and CDR2 FQNEAQ (reference sequence). This CDR3 region has 14 residues. What was sequenced were expressed TCRB transcripts, since all of the isolated RNA had been reverse transcribed. Measured with immunoSEQ multiplex PCR; TCRdb has only the in-frame clones, and not every one. This sample has some 150,000 clones, with roughly 48% found just once. Details on this clone: No antigen is known for it.

This chain links TRBV7-9 with TRBJ1-5; 7 bases are a match to TRBD1. The sequence came from a man aged 18 to 29 in good health. Specimen: Tregs from blood. This chain's CDR3 is CASSFTGVDQPQHF. CDR3 nucleotide sequence: TGTGCCAGCAGCTTTACAGGGGTGGATCAGCCCCAGCATTTT.